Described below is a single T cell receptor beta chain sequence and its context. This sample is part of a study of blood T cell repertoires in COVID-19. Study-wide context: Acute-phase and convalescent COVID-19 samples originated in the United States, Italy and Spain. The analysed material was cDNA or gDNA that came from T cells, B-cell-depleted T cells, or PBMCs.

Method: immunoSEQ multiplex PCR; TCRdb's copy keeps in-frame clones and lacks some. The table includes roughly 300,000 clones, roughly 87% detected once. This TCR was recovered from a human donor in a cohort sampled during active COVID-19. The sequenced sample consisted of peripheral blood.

DNA for the CDR3: TGTGCCAGCAGCCTACAGGGGGCGCGGAATGGCTACACCTTC. This translates into CASSLQGARNGYTF. V usage is TRBV3-1 (or the pseudogene TRBV3-2) and J usage is TRBJ1-2; 9 bases align to TRBD1. The V segment lost 4 bases and the J segment 6 bases; nucleotides outside the gene matches: 6. The CDR3 length is 14 residues. From germline, CDR1 is LGHDT and CDR2 YNNKEL (reference sequence).